A selection of T cell receptor beta chains follows, all from one sample in a study of blood T cell repertoires in COVID-19. The data were produced by immunoSEQ multiplex PCR, yet TCRdb's version contains in-frame clones alone and is incomplete. This sample carries 80,000 to 95,000 clones, 86% of them seen once, and the ten largest clones take about 25%. The sample was peripheral blood. These receptors came from a man between 45 and 60 years old with active or convalescent COVID-19. CDR3s include the opening cysteine and the closing phenylalanine or tryptophan. D genes are given only for firm matches. Part of the rows lack a size; the others show once, few, many or a class for expanded clones.

>TRBJ1-2|TRBD1|.|TRBV6-5
CASRDTGTGGFCTF
TGTGCCAGCAGGGATACAGGGACAGGGGGTTTCTGCACCTTC
>TRBJ2-3|.|.|TRBV5-1
CASSLILGGSTDTQYF
TGCGCCAGCAGCTTGATACTCGGCGGGAGCACAGATACGCAGTATTTT
>TRBJ2-1|TRBD1|.|TRBV12-5
CASGFPKQGESSYNEQFF
TGTGCTAGTGGTTTCCCAAAACAGGGGGAGAGCTCCTACAATGAGCAGTTCTTC
>TRBJ2-1|TRBD2|.|TRBV4-3
CASSQVSSRTSEQFF
TGCGCCAGCAGCCAAGTGTCTAGCAGGACTAGTGAGCAGTTCTTC
>TRBJ2-1|TRBD2|once|TRBV5-1
CASSLERGSYNEQFF
TGCGCCAGCAGCTTGGAGCGGGGGTCCTACAATGAGCAGTTCTTC
>TRBJ1-2|.|.|TRBV27
CASSIRGSRVGYTF
TGTGCCAGCAGTATCAGGGGAAGTCGAGTTGGCTACACCTTC
>TRBJ1-6|.|once|TRBV28
CASSFPVSHSPLHF
TGTGCCAGCAGTTTTCCAGTTTCCCATTCACCCCTCCACTTT
>TRBJ1-2|.|.|TRBV4-3
CASSQEKRRYSGYTF
TGCGCCAGCAGCCAAGAGAAGAGGAGGTACTCTGGCTACACCTTC
>TRBJ2-3|.|.|TRBV4-3
CASSQGDWGSTDTQYF
TGCGCCAGCAGCCAAGGGGACTGGGGGAGCACAGATACGCAGTATTTT
>TRBJ2-1|TRBD2|.|TRBV19
CASSIGPAGGWYNEQFF
TGTGCCAGTAGTATAGGTCCAGCGGGAGGTTGGTACAATGAGCAGTTCTTC
>TRBJ2-5|TRBD1|.|TRBV12-5
CASGLRTGAIQETQYF
TGTGCTAGTGGTTTGCGGACAGGCGCCATCCAAGAGACCCAGTACTTC
>TRBJ1-3|.|.|TRBV29-1
CSVAETNSGNTIYF
TGCAGCGTTGCGGAGACGAACTCTGGAAACACCATATATTTT
>TRBJ1-2|.|.|TRBV19
CASSPWEGIVDGYTF
TGTGCCAGTAGTCCCTGGGAGGGGATTGTCGACGGCTACACCTTC
>TRBJ1-4|TRBD1|many|TRBV2
CASRPDRGRNEKLFF
TGTGCCAGCAGACCCGACAGGGGACGGAATGAAAAACTGTTTTTT
>TRBJ1-2|TRBD1|.|TRBV7-9
CASSTQQGASYGYTF
TGTGCCAGCAGCACACAACAGGGGGCGTCCTATGGCTACACCTTC
>TRBJ2-3|TRBD1|.|TRBV6-5
CASLDRGPGDTQYF
TGTGCCAGCCTCGACAGGGGGCCTGGAGATACGCAGTATTTT
>TRBJ2-7|TRBD2|.|TRBV2
CASSDWTSGESSYEQYF
TGTGCCAGCAGTGATTGGACTAGCGGGGAGAGCTCCTACGAGCAGTACTTC
>TRBJ1-1|.|.|TRBV15
CATSRQALNTEAFF
TGTGCCACCAGCAGGCAAGCCTTGAACACTGAAGCTTTCTTT
>TRBJ1-3|.|.|TRBV12-5
CASGRGDTGGNTIYF
TGTGCTAGTGGACGCGGGGACACGGGGGGTAACACCATATATTTT
>TRBJ2-1|.|.|TRBV4-3
CASSLRLRGYNEQFF
TGCGCCAGCAGCCTCAGATTGAGGGGGTACAATGAGCAGTTCTTC
>TRBJ1-5|.|.|TRBV12-5
CASGLGPGDQPQHF
TGTGCTAGTGGTTTGGGCCCCGGGGATCAGCCCCAGCATTTT
>TRBJ1-5|.|.|TRBV4-1
CASSPVENTRSQPQHF
TGCGCCAGCAGCCCGGTGGAGAATACTCGGAGTCAGCCCCAGCATTTT
>TRBJ1-1|.|.|TRBV25-1
CASSEWDVTGLVTEAFF
TGTGCCAGCAGTGAGTGGGATGTTACAGGTCTGGTCACTGAAGCTTTCTTT
>TRBJ1-4|.|once|TRBV5-1
CASSEIFGGINEKLFF
TGCGCCAGCAGCGAAATCTTCGGGGGGATTAATGAAAAACTGTTTTTT
>TRBJ1-6|TRBD1|once|TRBV10-3
CAISDRGRSSYNSPLHF
TGTGCCATCAGCGACAGGGGTCGAAGCTCCTATAATTCACCCCTCCACTTT
>TRBJ2-3|TRBD2|few|TRBV5-1
CASSGSWSTSGITDTQYF
TGCGCCAGCAGCGGATCCTGGTCGACTAGCGGGATCACAGATACGCAGTATTTT
>TRBJ2-2|TRBD2|.|TRBV4-3
CASSQETGLDTGELFF
TGCGCCAGCAGCCAAGAGACGGGACTAGACACCGGGGAGCTGTTTTTT
>TRBJ2-1|TRBD2|.|TRBV19
CASTEGTSGEQFF
TGTGCCAGTACCGAAGGGACTAGTGGTGAGCAGTTCTTC
>TRBJ2-7|TRBD1|.|TRBV5-5
CASSSSGTGSYEQYF
TGTGCCAGCAGCTCCAGTGGGACAGGTTCGTACGAGCAGTACTTC
>TRBJ2-7|TRBD1|.|TRBV15
CATSREGQGGYEQYF
TGTGCCACCAGCAGAGAAGGACAGGGGGGATACGAGCAGTACTTC
>TRBJ2-7|.|.|TRBV4-1
CASSQLATEDFYEQYF
TGCGCCAGCAGCCAACTCGCGACTGAGGACTTCTACGAGCAGTACTTC
>TRBJ1-1|.|few|TRBV19
CASSSGRGTEAFF
TGTGCCAGTAGTTCAGGGAGGGGGACTGAAGCTTTCTTT
>TRBJ2-3|.|once|TRBV30
CAWRAGTLTDTQYF
TGTGCCTGGAGAGCCGGGACTTTGACAGATACGCAGTATTTT
>TRBJ2-7|TRBD1|.|TRBV10-3
CAISESPGQGAHEQYF
TGTGCCATCAGTGAGTCACCGGGACAGGGGGCACACGAGCAGTACTTC
>TRBJ1-5|.|once|TRBV27
CASSPGRGVNQPQHF
TGTGCCAGCAGCCCAGGGAGGGGAGTCAATCAGCCCCAGCATTTT
>TRBJ1-4|.|.|TRBV3-1/TRBV3-2
CASSQEDRPGGLFF
TGTGCCAGCAGCCAAGAAGATAGGCCCGGGGGACTGTTTTTT
>TRBJ1-1|.|.|TRBV11-2
CASSLTGLGTEAFF
TGTGCCAGCAGCTTAACAGGGCTGGGCACTGAAGCTTTCTTT
>TRBJ2-7|.|.|TRBV10-3
CAISRGIGASEQYF
TGTGCCATCAGTAGAGGGATTGGCGCATCCGAGCAGTACTTC
>TRBJ2-1|TRBD1|.|TRBV5-1
CASRPGQGSYNEQFF
TGCGCCAGCAGGCCGGGACAGGGCAGCTACAATGAGCAGTTCTTC
>TRBJ2-1|TRBD1|.|TRBV5-1
CASSSRQGYNKQFF
TGCGCCAGCAGCTCAAGACAGGGTTACAATAAGCAGTTCTTC
>TRBJ2-7|TRBD2|few|TRBV27
CASSPRTSGGPLPGEQYF
TGTGCCAGCAGTCCTCGGACTAGCGGGGGGCCCCTTCCCGGGGAGCAGTACTTC
>TRBJ2-3|TRBD2|.|TRBV28
CASSLPPSGTSTDTQYF
TGTGCCAGCAGTTTACCCCCTAGCGGGACTAGCACAGATACGCAGTATTTT